Listed here are 16 T cell receptor beta chains from one sample, sequenced in a study of T cells expressing NK-cell markers. Reprocessing the 5' RACE reads, TCRdb reports a single entry for every CDR3 protein and omits DNA. The table lists some 440,000 distinct CDR3 sequences. Sample: blood T cells: a sorted CD56 or NKG2C T cell subset, CD4+ or CD8+ T cells, or bulk PBMC T cells (not recorded which). These receptors all stem from a woman between 50 and 59 years old in good health.

The J gene is TRBJ2-3, the V gene TRBV11-3. The CDR3 spans 13 residues. CDR1 and CDR2 (germline): SGHNT, YENEEA. CDR3 amino acids: CASSSLTGDTQYF.

The chain is built from TRBV4-1 and TRBJ2-1. Per germline, CDR1 MGHRA and CDR2 YSYEKL. The CDR3 loop spans 17 amino acids. CDR3 loop: CASSQGSRGAAHNEQFF.

The chain employs TRBV3-1 and TRBJ2-1; as DNA is missing, the TRBD2 call by TCRdb cannot be tested. Germline CDR1 reads LGHDT; CDR2 reads YNNKEL (reference sequence). The CDR3 has 16 residues. This CDR3 is CASSLQPSGSHNEQFF.

The chain combines TRBV15 with TRBJ2-3; TCRdb reports TRBD1, a call that lacks DNA to check it against. The CDR3 loop spans 18 amino acids. CDR1 LNHNV and CDR2 YYDKDF come from the germline V gene (reference sequence). The CDR3: CATSGDREKLLRTDTQYF.

V and J are TRBV2 and TRBJ2-3; the D gene TCRdb calls, TRBD2, cannot be checked with no DNA. This CDR3 spans 17 amino acids. Germline V lookup: CDR1 SNHLY, CDR2 FYNNEI. The CDR3 reads CASSRGLAGGRGDTQYF.

The chain employs TRBV5-1 and TRBJ2-3. CDR1 SGHRS and CDR2 YFSETQ come from the germline V gene. The length of the CDR3 is 15 residues. This CDR3 is CASSLEVLATDTQYF.

The chain is built from TRBV20-1 and TRBJ1-5; TCRdb lists TRBD1, though no DNA is available to test this call. The CDR3 loop spans 15 amino acids. Germline V gene lookup returns CDR1 DFQATT and CDR2 SNEGSKA (reference sequence). The chain's CDR3 is CSASRRSGAGQPQHF.

The chain employs TRBV20-1 and TRBJ2-5; the TCRdb D gene call, TRBD2, has no DNA to confirm it. Germline CDR1 and CDR2: DFQATT and SNEGSKA (reference sequence). This CDR3 region has 13 residues. CDR3 region: CSASGLGVKTQYF.

V and J are TRBV5-1 and TRBJ1-2. The germline V gene encodes CDR1 SGHRS and CDR2 YFSETQ. The CDR3 has 14 residues. This chain's CDR3 is CASRSGGVGYGYTF.

The chain links TRBV24-1 to TRBJ2-1; there is no DNA to check the TCRdb D call of TRBD2. The CDR3 is made up of 12 amino acids. Germline CDR1 and CDR2: KGHDR and SFDVKD. CDR3 protein: CATSAQDFEQFF.

V and J are TRBV27 and TRBJ2-5; TCRdb designates TRBD1, a call that cannot be tested without DNA. The CDR3 covers 15 residues. The germline gives CDR1 MNHEY, CDR2 SMNVEV (reference sequence). CDR3 in amino acids: CASRGRENSIETQYF.

This chain uses TRBV24-1 with TRBJ2-1; TCRdb gives TRBD2 as the D gene, but with no DNA this cannot be confirmed. CDR3 length equals 16 residues. CDR1 is KGHDR, CDR2 SFDVKD, per germline. CDR3 loop: CATSDLRLAGGDEQFF.

The CDR3 protein is CASSYEGRQETQYF. V usage is TRBV6-5 and J usage is TRBJ2-5; TCRdb selects TRBD1, and the lack of DNA leaves this call unchecked. The CDR3 spans 14 residues. The germline V gene encodes CDR1 MNHEY and CDR2 SVGAGI.

This chain joins TRBV6-5 and TRBJ2-2; there is no DNA to check the TCRdb D call of TRBD1. The length of the CDR3 is 17 residues. The germline CDR1 and CDR2 sequences are MNHEY and SVGAGI. The CDR3 loop is CASSYAGQGRNTGELFF.

The chain recombines TRBV7-8 with TRBJ2-2; TCRdb outputs TRBD2, but without DNA this stays unchecked. Germline V gene sequence: CDR1 SGHVS, CDR2 FQNEAQ. The CDR3 length is 14 residues. CDR3 sequence reads: CASSPYGGPGELFF.

This chain connects TRBV12-3 or TRBV12-4 to TRBJ2-1. CDR3 length: 14 residues. The CDR3 reads CASRVMGSYNEQFF.